Each of the 2 T cell receptor beta chains below was sequenced from the same sample in a study of blood T cell repertoires in COVID-19. The table came from immunoSEQ multiplex PCR; TCRdb's copy has only in-frame clones and leaves some out. The sample contains roughly 36,000 clones, 87% of which appear only once. The sample comprised peripheral blood. The receptors shown here come from a man between 45 and 60 years old with active or convalescent COVID-19.

The rearrangement uses TRBV11-2 and TRBJ2-5; no clear D gene. The CDR3 sequence is 13 residues long. V lost 0 bases and J lost 5, with 7 bases in between. Per germline, CDR1 SGHAT and CDR2 FQNNGV. The CDR3 loop reads CASSLDLSETQYF. Written as DNA, the CDR3 is TGTGCCAGCAGCTTAGACCTTTCCGAGACCCAGTACTTC.

V usage is TRBV10-3 and J usage is TRBJ2-7; D call uncertain. This CDR3 is 12 amino acids long. V gave up 4 bases and J gave up 1 base, with 5 bases separating them. Germline loops: CDR1 ENHRY, CDR2 SYGVKD. As DNA, the CDR3 is TGTGCCATCAGTGGGCTTTCCTACGAGCAGTACTTC. It is translated as CAISGLSYEQYF.